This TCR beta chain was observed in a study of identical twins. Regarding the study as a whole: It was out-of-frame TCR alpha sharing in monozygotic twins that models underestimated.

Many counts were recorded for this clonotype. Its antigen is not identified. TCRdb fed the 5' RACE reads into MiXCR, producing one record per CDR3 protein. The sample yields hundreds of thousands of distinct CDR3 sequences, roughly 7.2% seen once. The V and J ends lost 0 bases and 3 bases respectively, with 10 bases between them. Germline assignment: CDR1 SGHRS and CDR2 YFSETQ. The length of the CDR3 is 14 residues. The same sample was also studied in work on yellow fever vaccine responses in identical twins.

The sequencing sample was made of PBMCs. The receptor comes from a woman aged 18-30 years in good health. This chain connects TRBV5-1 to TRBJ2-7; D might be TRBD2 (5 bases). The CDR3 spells CASSLVGSNYEQYF. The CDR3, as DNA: TGCGCCAGCAGCTTGGTTGGGAGCAACTACGAGCAGTACTTC.